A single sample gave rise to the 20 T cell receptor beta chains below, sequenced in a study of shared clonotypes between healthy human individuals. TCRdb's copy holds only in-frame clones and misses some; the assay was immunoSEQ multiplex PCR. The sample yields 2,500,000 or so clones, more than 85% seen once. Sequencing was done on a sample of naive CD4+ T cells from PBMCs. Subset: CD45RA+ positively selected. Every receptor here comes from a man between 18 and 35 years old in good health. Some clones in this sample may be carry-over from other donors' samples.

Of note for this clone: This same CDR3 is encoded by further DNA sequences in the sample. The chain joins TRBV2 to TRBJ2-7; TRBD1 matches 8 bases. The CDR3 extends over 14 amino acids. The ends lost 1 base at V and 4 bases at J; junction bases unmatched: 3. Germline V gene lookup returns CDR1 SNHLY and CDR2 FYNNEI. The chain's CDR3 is CASSEGQGAYEQYF. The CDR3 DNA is TGTGCCAGCAGTGAAGGGCAGGGGGCGTACGAGCAGTACTTC. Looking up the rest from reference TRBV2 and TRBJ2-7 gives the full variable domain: EPEVTQTPSHQVTQMGQEVILRCVPISNHLYFYWYRQILGQKVEFLVSFYNNEISEKSEIFDDQFSVERPDGSNFTLKIRSTKLEDSAMYFCASSEGQGAYEQYFGPGTRLTVT.

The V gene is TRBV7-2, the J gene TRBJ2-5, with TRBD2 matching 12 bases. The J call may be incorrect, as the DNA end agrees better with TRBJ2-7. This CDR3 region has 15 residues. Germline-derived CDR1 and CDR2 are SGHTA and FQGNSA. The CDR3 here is CASSTTSGRRGEQYF. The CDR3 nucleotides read TGTGCCAGCAGCACGACTAGCGGGAGAAGGGGCGAGCAGTACTTC.

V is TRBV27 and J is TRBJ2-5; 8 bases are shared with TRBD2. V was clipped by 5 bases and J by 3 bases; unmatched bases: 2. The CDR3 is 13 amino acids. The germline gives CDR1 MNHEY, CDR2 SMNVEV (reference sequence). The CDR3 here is CASSILAEETQYF. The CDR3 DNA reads TGTGCCAGCAGTATACTAGCGGAAGAGACCCAGTACTTC.

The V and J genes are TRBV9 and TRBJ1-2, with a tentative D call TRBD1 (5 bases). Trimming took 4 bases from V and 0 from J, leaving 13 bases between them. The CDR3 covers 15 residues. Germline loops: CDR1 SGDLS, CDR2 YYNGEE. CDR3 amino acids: CASSLYRTSNYGYTF. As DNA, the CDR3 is TGTGCCAGCAGCCTATATCGGACATCTAACTATGGCTACACCTTC.

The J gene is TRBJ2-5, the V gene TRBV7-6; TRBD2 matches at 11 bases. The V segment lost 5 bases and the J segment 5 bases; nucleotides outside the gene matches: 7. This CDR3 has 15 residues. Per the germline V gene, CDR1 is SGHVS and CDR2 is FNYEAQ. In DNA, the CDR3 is TGTGCCAGCAGCCAACTAGCGGGAGACTGGGAGACCCAGTACTTC. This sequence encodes CASSQLAGDWETQYF.

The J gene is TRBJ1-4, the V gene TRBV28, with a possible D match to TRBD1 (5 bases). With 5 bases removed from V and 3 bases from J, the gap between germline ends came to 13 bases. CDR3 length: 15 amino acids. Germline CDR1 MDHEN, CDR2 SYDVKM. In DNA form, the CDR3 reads TGTGCCAGCAGTCTCCCGGGACGTCCTAATGAAAAACTGTTTTTT. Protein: CASSLPGRPNEKLFF.

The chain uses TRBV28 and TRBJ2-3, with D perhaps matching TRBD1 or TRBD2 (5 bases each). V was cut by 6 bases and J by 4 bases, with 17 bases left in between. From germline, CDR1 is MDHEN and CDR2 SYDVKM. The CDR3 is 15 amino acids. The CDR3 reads CASSPGTPWPDTQYF. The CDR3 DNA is TGTGCCAGCAGCCCCGGGACCCCTTGGCCAGATACGCAGTATTTT.

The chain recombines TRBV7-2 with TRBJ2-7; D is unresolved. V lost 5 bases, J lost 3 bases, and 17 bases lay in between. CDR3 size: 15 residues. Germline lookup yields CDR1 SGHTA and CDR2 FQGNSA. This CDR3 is CASSTKWGGDYEQYF. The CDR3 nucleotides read TGTGCCAGCAGCACAAAGTGGGGTGGAGACTACGAGCAGTACTTC. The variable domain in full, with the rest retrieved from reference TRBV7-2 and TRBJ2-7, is GAGVSQSPSNKVTEKGKDVELRCDPISGHTALYWYRQSLGQGLEFLIYFQGNSAPDKSGLPSDRFSAERTGGSVSTLTIQRTQQEDSAVYLCASSTKWGGDYEQYFGPGTRLTVT.

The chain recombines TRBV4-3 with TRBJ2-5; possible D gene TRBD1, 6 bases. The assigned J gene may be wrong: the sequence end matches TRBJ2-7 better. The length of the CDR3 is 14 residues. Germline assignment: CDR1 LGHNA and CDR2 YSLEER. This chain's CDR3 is CASSLGQTSYEQYF. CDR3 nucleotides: TGCGCCAGCAGCCTCGGACAGACCTCCTACGAGCAGTACTTC.

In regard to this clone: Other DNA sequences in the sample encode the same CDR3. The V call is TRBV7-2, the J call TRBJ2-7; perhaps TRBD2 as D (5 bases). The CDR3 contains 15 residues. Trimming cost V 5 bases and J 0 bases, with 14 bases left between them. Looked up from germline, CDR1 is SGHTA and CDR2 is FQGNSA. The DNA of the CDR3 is TGTGCCAGCAGCCTAACCGGGATAAGCTCCTACGAGCAGTACTTC. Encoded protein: CASSLTGISSYEQYF.

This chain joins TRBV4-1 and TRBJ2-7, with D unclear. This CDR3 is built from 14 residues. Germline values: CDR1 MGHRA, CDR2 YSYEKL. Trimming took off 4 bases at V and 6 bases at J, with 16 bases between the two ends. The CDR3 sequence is CASSPLPLVAEQYF. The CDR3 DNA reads TGCGCCAGCAGCCCCCTACCGCTCGTGGCCGAGCAGTACTTC.

The DNA of the CDR3 is TGCGCCAGCAGCCAAGGGACCGGACAGGGTGTTCCCCAGCATTTT. Protein: CASSQGTGQGVPQHF. The V gene is TRBV4-1, the J gene TRBJ1-5; 8 nucleotides align to TRBD1. This CDR3 comprises 15 residues. Germline CDR1 reads MGHRA; CDR2 reads YSYEKL. J gave up 10 bases and V 1 base, and 9 bases lay outside the gene matches.

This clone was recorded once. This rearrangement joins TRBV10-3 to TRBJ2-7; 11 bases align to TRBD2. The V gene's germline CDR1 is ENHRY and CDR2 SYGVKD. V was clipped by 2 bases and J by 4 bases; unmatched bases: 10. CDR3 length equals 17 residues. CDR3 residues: CAISENAGLAANYEQYF. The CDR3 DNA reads TGTGCCATCAGTGAGAACGCGGGACTAGCGGCTAATTACGAGCAGTACTTC.

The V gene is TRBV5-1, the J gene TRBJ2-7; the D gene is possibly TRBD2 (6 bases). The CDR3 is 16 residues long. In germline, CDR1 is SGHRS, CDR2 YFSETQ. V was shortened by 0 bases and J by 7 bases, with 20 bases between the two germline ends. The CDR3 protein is CASSLDGTVSSVEQYF. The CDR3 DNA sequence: TGCGCCAGCAGCTTGGATGGGACTGTTTCCTCCGTTGAGCAGTACTTC.

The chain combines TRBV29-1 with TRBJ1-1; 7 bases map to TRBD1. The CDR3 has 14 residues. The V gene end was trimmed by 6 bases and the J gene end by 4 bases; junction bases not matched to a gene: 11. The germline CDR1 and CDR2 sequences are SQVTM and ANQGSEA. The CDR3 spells CSVERQGGATEAFF. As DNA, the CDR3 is TGCAGCGTCGAGCGACAGGGCGGTGCCACTGAAGCTTTCTTT.

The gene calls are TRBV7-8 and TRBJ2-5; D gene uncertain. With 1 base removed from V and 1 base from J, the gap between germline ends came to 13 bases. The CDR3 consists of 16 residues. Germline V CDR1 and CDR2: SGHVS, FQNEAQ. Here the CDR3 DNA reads TGTGCCAGCAGCTTAGTTCGCTCCAAGCCCCAAGAGACCCAGTACTTC. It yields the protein CASSLVRSKPQETQYF.

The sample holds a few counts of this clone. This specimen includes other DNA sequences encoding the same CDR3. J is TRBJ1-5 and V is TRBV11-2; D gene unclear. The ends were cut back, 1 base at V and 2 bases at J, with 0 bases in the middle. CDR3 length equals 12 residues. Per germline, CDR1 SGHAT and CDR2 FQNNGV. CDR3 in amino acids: CASSLGNQPQHF. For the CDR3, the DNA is TGTGCCAGCAGCTTAGGCAATCAGCCCCAGCATTTT.

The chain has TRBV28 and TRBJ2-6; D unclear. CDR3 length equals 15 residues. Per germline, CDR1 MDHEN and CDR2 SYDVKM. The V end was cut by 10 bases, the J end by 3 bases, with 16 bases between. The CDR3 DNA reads TGTGCCACCGACCCTATTTCCGGTGGGGCCAACGTCCTGACTTTC. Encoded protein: CATDPISGGANVLTF.

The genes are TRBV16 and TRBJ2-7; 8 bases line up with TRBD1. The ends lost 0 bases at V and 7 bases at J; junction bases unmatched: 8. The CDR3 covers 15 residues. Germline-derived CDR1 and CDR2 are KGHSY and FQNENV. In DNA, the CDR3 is TGTGCCAGCAGCCAATCGCCCAGGGGGCATAGGGAGCAGTACTTC. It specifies CASSQSPRGHREQYF.

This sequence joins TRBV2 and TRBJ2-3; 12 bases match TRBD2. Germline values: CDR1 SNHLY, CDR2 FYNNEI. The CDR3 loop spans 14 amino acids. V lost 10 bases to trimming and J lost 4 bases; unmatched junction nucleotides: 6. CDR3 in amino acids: CATTSGRAADTQYF. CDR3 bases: TGTGCCACGACTAGCGGGAGAGCGGCAGATACGCAGTATTTT.